This T cell receptor beta chain was recovered during a study of T cell repertoires in cytomegalovirus infection. Study in general: Public TCR beta signature analysis indicated the presence of both CMV infection and matching HLA type.

Germline CDR1 reads LNHDA; CDR2 reads SQIVND (reference sequence). CDR3 length equals 14 residues. V lost 3 bases, J lost 2 bases, and 2 bases stayed unmatched. TCRdb reanalysed the reads using MiXCR and keeps one entry per CDR3 protein. The sample has 230,000 or so distinct CDR3 sequences, approximately 40% seen once. To note about this clonotype: Its target is not known.

The sequenced sample was CD8+ T cells from cultured PBMCs, obtained from culture after CMV antigen stimulation. The TCR was taken from a human donor in good health (CMV status not recorded). Some clones in this sample may be carry-over from other donors' samples. The gene calls are TRBV19 and TRBJ2-7, with TRBD1 matching over 9 bases. The CDR3 loop is CASSIRDRAYEQYF. The CDR3 bases are TGTGCCAGTAGTATCCGGGACAGGGCCTACGAGCAGTACTTC.